The 23 T cell receptor beta chains below all came from one sample that was sequenced in a study of CD8 T cells in ankylosing spondylitis. TCRdb used MiXCR to reprocess the 5' RACE reads, holding one entry per CDR3 protein. The sample has under 300,000 distinct CDR3 sequences, about 10% seen once. The sample comprised blood, either unsorted or a sorted T cell fraction (not recorded which). These receptor sequences come from a male donor with ankylosing spondylitis or in good health (not recorded which).

The rearrangement uses TRBV5-1 and TRBJ2-7; D is tentatively TRBD1 or TRBD2 (6 bases each). Germline V gene lookup returns CDR1 SGHRS and CDR2 YFSETQ. The germline V and J ends were trimmed by 0 bases and 2 bases, with 15 bases remaining between them. This CDR3 is 16 amino acids long. CDR3 in DNA: TGCGCCAGCAGCTTGGATGGGGGGCGAGGTCCCTACGAGCAGTACTTC. It encodes CASSLDGGRGPYEQYF.

This clonotype was recorded at least ten times. The CDR3 loop reads CSAHSGIAKNIQYF. The DNA of the CDR3 is TGCAGTGCTCATAGCGGGATAGCCAAAAACATTCAGTACTTC. V usage is TRBV20-1 and J usage is TRBJ2-4, with 8 bases fitting TRBD2. The CDR3 has 14 residues. V lost 5 bases and J lost 0; bases outside the gene matches: 3. Germline V lookup: CDR1 DFQATT, CDR2 SNEGSKA (reference sequence).

This clonotype was seen repeatedly, ten times or more. The chain is built from TRBV29-1 and TRBJ1-1; 7 nucleotides match TRBD1. This CDR3 has 11 amino acids. CDR1 and CDR2 (germline): SQVTM, ANQGSEA. The V and J ends lost 7 bases and 6 bases, in that order; junction bases with no gene match: 5. CDR3 sequence reads: CSAHGTAEAFF. In nucleotides, the CDR3 is TGCAGCGCTCACGGGACAGCTGAAGCTTTCTTT.

This clonotype came up many times. As DNA, the CDR3 is TGCAGCGTGGCGACAGATTTCCCGAATCAGCCCCAGCATTTT. Residues: CSVATDFPNQPQHF. The chain joins TRBV29-1 to TRBJ1-5, with D possibly TRBD1 on 5 matching bases. Germline V gene sequence: CDR1 SQVTM, CDR2 ANQGSEA. There are 14 residues in the CDR3. Trimming shortened V by 6 bases and J by 4 bases, and 16 bases separated the two germline ends.

This clonotype has at least ten counts. This chain uses TRBV21-1 with TRBJ2-7; the D call of TRBD2 is as the table states it, not checked on the DNA. TRBV21-1 is deemed a pseudogene. The CDR3 covers 20 residues. The DNA of the CDR3 is TGTGCCAGCAGCAAAGGTCCACTAGCGGTAGGGTCCAACATCCGATACGAGCAGTACTTC. Amino acids: CASSKGPLAVGSNIRYEQYF.

This clonotype was seen at least ten times. J is TRBJ2-3 and V is TRBV20-1; 7 bases fit TRBD2. The CDR3 extends over 13 amino acids. J gave up 4 bases and V 5 bases, and 6 bases lay outside the gene matches. Germline V gene data show CDR1 as DFQATT and CDR2 as SNEGSKA (reference sequence). The CDR3 nucleotides are TGCAGTGCTCCAGGACTAGGCCCAGATACGCAGTATTTT. Protein product: CSAPGLGPDTQYF.

In DNA, the CDR3 is TGTGCCAGCAACGCGCTAGCGGGGGGAACCTACAATGAGCAGTTCTTC. Translated, it gives CASNALAGGTYNEQFF. V and J are TRBV2 and TRBJ2-1; 11 bases are a match to TRBD2. Losses at the gene ends were 7 bases for V and 2 bases for J; bases not matched to a gene: 7. CDR1 is SNHLY, CDR2 FYNNEI, per germline. The CDR3 is 16 residues long. Together with reference TRBV2 and TRBJ2-1, the CDR3 gives the full variable domain: EPEVTQTPSHQVTQMGQEVILRCVPISNHLYFYWYRQILGQKVEFLVSFYNNEISEKSEIFDDQFSVERPDGSNFTLKIRSTKLEDSAMYFCASNALAGGTYNEQFFGPGTRLTVL.

This sequence joins TRBV24-1 and TRBJ2-1; 12 nucleotides align to TRBD1. V dropped 5 bases and J dropped 9; count of bases not matched to a gene: 7. Germline V gene data show CDR1 as KGHDR and CDR2 as SFDVKD. The CDR3 length is 15 residues. CDR3 sequence reads: CATSASGQGALEQFF. The CDR3 DNA reads as TGTGCCACCAGTGCTTCGGGACAGGGGGCACTTGAGCAGTTCTTC.

This clonotype occurred many times. The gene calls are TRBV20-1 and TRBJ1-1; 8 bases are a match to TRBD1. The V gene's germline CDR1 is DFQATT and CDR2 SNEGSKA (reference sequence). V shed 6 bases and J 3 bases; nucleotides not matched to a gene: 6. CDR3 length: 13 amino acids. The CDR3 bases are TGCAGTGCCTCGGACAGGGTGGACACTGAAGCTTTCTTT. Amino acid sequence: CSASDRVDTEAFF.

This clonotype has ten or more counts. This sequence joins TRBV12-3 or TRBV12-4 and TRBJ2-1, with 9 bases identical to TRBD2. The CDR3 runs 17 residues. The trim removed 5 bases at V and 5 bases at J, leaving 13 bases unmatched. CDR3 sequence (DNA): TGTGCCAGCAGTGATCGCGGGGGGGCCGGTCCACACAATGAGCAGTTCTTC. It specifies CASSDRGGAGPHNEQFF.

This clonotype was counted many times. This chain connects TRBV10-3 to TRBJ2-2, with D possibly being TRBD1 (6 bases). Trimming stripped 10 bases from V and 5 bases from J, with 17 bases between. Germline V gene data show CDR1 as ENHRY and CDR2 as SYGVKD. The CDR3 sequence is 14 residues long. The chain's CDR3 is CATGVGANTGELFF. CDR3 DNA sequence: TGTGCCACCGGCGTGGGGGCTAATACCGGGGAGCTGTTTTTT.

Notes on this clonotype: A much larger clone differs by one base, so this may be a read error. The V call is TRBV20-1, the J call TRBJ2-5; unclear D gene. Germline loops: CDR1 DFQATT, CDR2 SNEGSKA (reference sequence). This CDR3 is 13 amino acids long. V gave up 3 bases and J gave up 3 bases, with 11 bases separating them. DNA of the CDR3: TGCAGTGCTAGGGGTACGGGTGAAGAGACCCAGTACTTC. Its protein product is CSARGTGEETQYF.

In this sample, this clonotype turned up a few times. This rearrangement joins TRBV11-2 to TRBJ2-5, with 7 positions matching TRBD1. The germline CDR1 and CDR2 sequences are SGHAT and FQNNGV. The CDR3 is 14 residues long. V lost 7 bases and J lost 2; bases outside the gene matches: 7. DNA of the CDR3: TGTGCCAGCAACAACAGGGGCACACAAGAGACCCAGTACTTC. This sequence encodes CASNNRGTQETQYF.

This clonotype was observed at least ten times. The chain is built from TRBV12-3 or TRBV12-4 and TRBJ2-3; no clear D gene. The CDR3 consists of 13 residues. V was pared by 6 bases and J by 6 bases, with 13 bases between. The CDR3 nucleotides read TGTGCCAGCAGGCTTCACACTCGGGATACGCAGTATTTT. Protein product: CASRLHTRDTQYF.

The chain combines TRBV7-2 with TRBJ1-1, with unresolved D. V was pared by 8 bases and J by 3 bases, with 7 bases between. CDR1 is SGHTA and CDR2 is FQGNSA in the germline V gene. CDR3 length equals 11 residues. The CDR3, as DNA: TGTGCCAGCCGCCTAGACACTGAAGCTTTCTTT. It specifies CASRLDTEAFF.

The chain has TRBV7-8 and TRBJ2-2, with 7 nucleotides matching TRBD1. Germline values: CDR1 SGHVS, CDR2 FQNEAQ. V shed 5 bases and J 3 bases; nucleotides not matched to a gene: 9. The CDR3 has 16 amino acids. The CDR3 DNA follows: TGTGCCAGCAGCCCAGAGACAGGGTTGGACACCGGGGAGCTGTTTTTT. Protein: CASSPETGLDTGELFF.

A few counts support this clonotype. The chain joins TRBV14 to TRBJ2-5; D not resolved. The CDR3 sequence is 14 residues long. CDR1 SGHDN and CDR2 FVKESK come from the germline V gene. V lost 5 bases and J lost 5, with 15 bases in between. CDR3: CASSVDPLRETQYF. In nucleotides, the CDR3 is TGTGCCAGCAGCGTCGACCCCCTCAGGGAGACCCAGTACTTC.

The chain has TRBV5-5 and TRBJ1-5; D not resolved. Germline lookup yields CDR1 SGHKS and CDR2 YYEKEE (reference sequence). V gave up 0 bases and J gave up 7 bases, with 17 bases separating them. The CDR3 contains 16 residues. The CDR3 is CASSLGYLSYGQPQHF. DNA for the CDR3: TGTGCCAGCAGCTTGGGGTACCTTTCTTACGGGCAGCCCCAGCATTTT.

In this sample, this clonotype turned up many times. The V and J genes are TRBV20-1 and TRBJ2-7; 10 bases match TRBD2. V lost 0 bases, J lost 5 bases, and 4 bases stayed unmatched. The CDR3 totals 14 residues. CDR1 is DFQATT, CDR2 SNEGSKA, per germline (reference sequence). The CDR3 coding sequence is TGCAGTGCTAGAGATCTAGCGGGAGTCAACGAGCAGTACTTC. Translating gives CSARDLAGVNEQYF.

This clonotype was counted at least ten times. This chain's CDR3 is CSARDRLAGVAETQYF. The DNA for the CDR3 is TGCAGTGCTAGAGATCGTTTAGCGGGAGTCGCAGAGACCCAGTACTTC. This chain uses TRBV20-1 with TRBJ2-5, with 9 bases matching TRBD2. Germline CDR1 and CDR2: DFQATT and SNEGSKA (reference sequence). CDR3 length equals 16 residues. Trimming at V came to 0 bases and at J to 4 bases, leaving 9 bases not matched to a gene.

Notes on this clonotype: A read error is possible here, since a much larger clone lies one base away. V usage is TRBV3-1 and J usage is TRBJ2-2; D remains unclear. The V gene lost 0 bases and the J gene lost 10 bases, with 12 bases spanning the gap. Germline-derived CDR1 and CDR2 are LGHDT and YNNKEL (reference sequence). This CDR3 region has 14 residues. The CDR3 sequence is CASSQDRNFAELFF. CDR3 DNA sequence: TGTGCCAGCAGCCAAGATCGAAATTTCGCGGAGCTGTTTTTT.

This clonotype came up many times. V and J are TRBV6-2 or TRBV6-3 and TRBJ2-1; maybe TRBD2 (5 bases). Trimming left V 2 bases short and J 4 bases short, with 15 bases between. The germline CDR1 and CDR2 sequences are MNHEY and SVGEGT. The CDR3 has 16 residues. CDR3 DNA sequence: TGTGCCAGCAGTTACGAGCGGCTTTCCCCGTACAATGAGCAGTTCTTC. It yields the protein CASSYERLSPYNEQFF.

This chain connects TRBV3-1 to TRBJ2-3, with 7 positions matching TRBD1. Germline V gene data show CDR1 as LGHDT and CDR2 as YNNKEL (reference sequence). J lost 3 bases, V lost 1 base, and 1 base had no gene match. CDR3 length equals 14 residues. CDR3 DNA: TGTGCCAGCAGCCAAGCGACAGGGACAGATACGCAGTATTTT. This sequence encodes CASSQATGTDTQYF.